The T cell receptor (beta chain) under discussion was sequenced for a study of cytomegalovirus exposure and HLA in healthy donors. Germline values: CDR1 SGHRS, CDR2 YFSETQ. V trimming: 4 bases; J trimming: 8 bases; junction bases outside the gene matches: 7. There are 15 residues in the CDR3. The PCR had 60 Vbeta and 13 Jbeta primers. The data were produced by immunoSEQ multiplex PCR, yet TCRdb's version contains in-frame clones alone and is incomplete. The sample lists approximately 120,000 clones; less than 85% were seen once. The study, taken as a whole, reports: Association of a missense DCLRE1C variant with TCR beta V- and J-gene trimming was reported in a later analysis. Most observed TCR sequences were rare, whereas some public TCRs were detected in many donors.

This clone was recorded once. Its antigen is as yet unknown. This clonotype was obtained from a man aged 25-40 years in good health and CMV-seropositive. Source material: PBMCs. The chain couples TRBV5-1 to TRBJ2-3; TRBD2 matches at 13 bases. The CDR3 loop reads CASSVGTSGISTQYF. The CDR3 bases are TGCGCCAGCAGCGTCGGGACTAGCGGGATATCTACGCAGTATTTT.